These 26 T cell receptor beta chains came from one sample sequenced in a study of cytomegalovirus exposure and HLA in healthy donors. PCR amplification relied on 60 Vbeta primers (plus 13 Jbeta primers). TCRdb's table, derived via immunoSEQ multiplex PCR, lists solely in-frame clones and lacks some. This table holds approximately 220,000 clones, approximately 88% found once. What was sequenced was PBMCs. All receptors come from a boy aged 2 to 9 in good health and CMV-seronegative.

The chain links TRBV15 to TRBJ2-1; a weak D match, TRBD2 (5 bases). CDR3 size: 15 residues. The V and J ends lost 3 bases and 9 bases respectively, with 18 bases between them. CDR1 and CDR2 (germline): LNHNV, YYDKDF (reference sequence). CDR3 coding DNA: TGTGCCACCAGCAGTCCCGTAGGGCTAGCAGTTGAGCAGTTCTTC. It is translated as CATSSPVGLAVEQFF.

This chain joins TRBV6-1 and TRBJ2-1; possibly TRBD1 for D (5 bases). The germline CDR1 and CDR2 sequences are MNHNS and SASEGT. The CDR3 is 14 residues long. The V and J ends lost 2 bases and 2 bases respectively, with 7 bases between them. CDR3 residues: CASSEMGPYNEQFF. The CDR3 coding sequence is TGTGCCAGCAGTGAAATGGGGCCCTACAATGAGCAGTTCTTC.

The genes are TRBV14 and TRBJ2-7, with TRBD2 as a possible D gene (5 bases). V lost 4 bases to trimming and J lost 0 bases, with 13 bases between them. CDR1 is SGHDN, CDR2 FVKESK, per germline. The CDR3 totals 15 residues. The CDR3 loop reads CASSLRTSRSYEQYF. CDR3 DNA: TGTGCCAGCAGCCTCCGGACTTCCCGCTCCTACGAGCAGTACTTC.

As concerns this clone: The junction departs from the called germline gene at one end, perhaps through a read error. The chain has TRBV10-3 and TRBJ1-1; a weak D match, TRBD1 (5 bases). CDR1 is ENHRY and CDR2 is SYGVKD in the germline V gene. The CDR3 totals 15 residues. The CDR3 coding sequence is TGTGCCATCAGCGAGTACCTGGACACGAACACTGAAGCTTTCTTT. Protein sequence: CAISEYLDTNTEAFF.

V usage is TRBV19 and J usage is TRBJ2-1, with 7 bases matching TRBD2. Germline CDR1 LNHDA, CDR2 SQIVND (reference sequence). The V and J ends lost 4 bases and 0 bases, in that order; junction bases with no gene match: 9. The CDR3 is 17 residues long. The DNA for the CDR3 is TGTGCCAGTAGTACATGGACTAGGAGAACCTCCTACAATGAGCAGTTCTTC. Amino acids: CASSTWTRRTSYNEQFF.

This clone turned up a few times. This chain uses TRBV7-2 with TRBJ2-2; D not resolved. This CDR3 contains 12 residues. CDR1 SGHTA and CDR2 FQGNSA come from the germline V gene. V shed 6 bases and J shed 6 bases, with 8 bases lying between them. CDR3 in amino acids: CASSLSSGELFF. The CDR3 coding sequence is TGTGCCAGCAGTCTTAGTTCCGGGGAGCTGTTTTTT.

CDR3 in DNA: TGCAGCGCCACCGTTGGTGGGACTGGTGGGGAGCTGTTTTTT. Translating it yields CSATVGGTGGELFF. The V and J genes are TRBV29-1 and TRBJ2-2; maybe TRBD2 (6 bases). V lost 7 bases and J 8 bases, leaving 20 bases between the germline ends. Germline V gene sequence: CDR1 SQVTM, CDR2 ANQGSEA. This CDR3 spans 14 amino acids.

On this clone: The junction and the germline gene differ at one end; a read error may be behind it. The chain joins TRBV7-7 to TRBJ1-3; D is ambiguous. Germline loops: CDR1 SSHAT, CDR2 FNYEAQ (reference sequence). The CDR3 totals 15 residues. The CDR3 region is CASSLGHASGNTIYF. The CDR3 DNA sequence: TGTGCTAGCAGCTTAGGGCACGCCTCTGGAAACACCATATATTTT.

The DNA of the CDR3 is TGTGCCAGCGCATCGACTAGCCCTAGCTCCTACAATGAGCAGTTCTTC. Its translation is CASASTSPSSYNEQFF. The chain joins TRBV9 to TRBJ2-1, with 7 bases identical to TRBD2. Germline CDR1 is SGDLS and CDR2 is YYNGEE. This CDR3 is 16 amino acids long. After removal of 7 bases from V and 0 bases from J, the junction contained 10 bases not matched to a gene.

The chain uses TRBV11-2 and TRBJ1-2, with D maybe TRBD1 (6 bases). There are 15 residues in the CDR3. Trimming took off 0 bases at V and 5 bases at J, with 13 bases between the two ends. Germline lookup yields CDR1 SGHAT and CDR2 FQNNGV. CDR3 in amino acids: CASSLDLGGAYGYTF. The CDR3 DNA sequence: TGTGCCAGCAGCTTAGATCTTGGGGGCGCATATGGCTACACCTTC.

In this sample, this clone turned up a few times. This sequence joins TRBV6-5 and TRBJ2-4; 7 bases match TRBD2. This CDR3 has 14 residues. The germline gives CDR1 MNHEY, CDR2 SVGAGI. V lost 6 bases to trimming and J lost 7 bases; unmatched junction nucleotides: 9. The CDR3 nucleotides read TGTGCCAGCAGAGGCGGGGAGGGATGGAACATTCAGTACTTC. It encodes CASRGGEGWNIQYF.

The chain couples TRBV7-2 to TRBJ1-1; weak D call: TRBD1 (5 bases). The germline gives CDR1 SGHTA, CDR2 FQGNSA. The V end lost 5 bases, the J end lost 4 bases, and 14 bases lay between the germline ends. CDR3 length equals 14 residues. The CDR3 spells CASSPQGAATEAFF. The CDR3 DNA sequence: TGTGCCAGCAGCCCCCAGGGCGCGGCCACTGAAGCTTTCTTT. The variable domain in full, completed from reference TRBV7-2 and TRBJ1-1, reads GAGVSQSPSNKVTEKGKDVELRCDPISGHTALYWYRQSLGQGLEFLIYFQGNSAPDKSGLPSDRFSAERTGGSVSTLTIQRTQQEDSAVYLCASSPQGAATEAFFGQGTRLTVV.

CDR3 sequence (DNA): TGTGCCTGGAGTGTAGCCGTGGGGGGGCGTAATTCACCCCTCCACTTT. The encoded protein is CAWSVAVGGRNSPLHF. The rearrangement uses TRBV30 and TRBJ1-6; possibly TRBD1 for D (6 bases). The CDR3 is 16 amino acids. V was cut by 0 bases and J by 6 bases, with 15 bases left in between. CDR1 GTSNPN and CDR2 SVGIG come from the germline V gene (reference sequence).

Notes on this clone: At one of its ends the junction is not consistent with the germline gene, which may arise from a read error. This chain uses TRBV7-9 with TRBJ2-2; 12 bases align to TRBD2. In germline, CDR1 is SEHNR, CDR2 FQNEAQ (reference sequence). The CDR3 contains 18 residues. CDR3 region: CSSSLAELAGGPVGELFF. The CDR3 DNA sequence: TGTTCCAGCAGCTTAGCCGAGCTAGCGGGAGGGCCGGTCGGGGAGCTGTTTTTT.

CDR3 bases: TGTGCCAGCAGTCAAGACAGAAGCTCCTACAATGAGCAGTTCTTC. Translation gives CASSQDRSSYNEQFF. V usage is TRBV6-5 and J usage is TRBJ2-1; D is possibly TRBD1 (5 bases). Germline CDR1 and CDR2: MNHEY and SVGAGI. The V gene lost 5 bases and the J gene lost 0 bases, with 11 bases spanning the gap. This CDR3 contains 15 residues.

This clone was seen only once. The rearrangement uses TRBV6-5 and TRBJ1-1, with a tentative D call TRBD1 (5 bases). This CDR3 spans 14 amino acids. The germline CDR1 and CDR2 sequences are MNHEY and SVGAGI. Trimming removed 2 bases at V and 0 bases at J, with 7 bases between. The CDR3 loop is CASSYAGVNTEAFF. CDR3 sequence (DNA): TGTGCCAGCAGTTACGCGGGGGTGAACACTGAAGCTTTCTTT.

The genes are TRBV7-8 and TRBJ2-5, with TRBD1 matching over 9 bases. The V gene end was trimmed by 1 base and the J gene end by 5 bases; junction bases not matched to a gene: 11. CDR3 length equals 17 residues. In germline, CDR1 is SGHVS, CDR2 FQNEAQ. The CDR3 reads CASSLGGQGGVRETQYF. CDR3 nucleotide sequence: TGTGCCAGCAGCTTAGGGGGACAGGGAGGGGTCCGGGAGACCCAGTACTTC.

The CDR3 DNA sequence: TGTGCCAGCAGCTTACTCCAGATCAGGGGCTACACCTTC. Protein sequence: CASSLLQIRGYTF. This chain joins TRBV11-2 and TRBJ1-2; no clear D. V lost 2 bases and J lost 8, with 12 bases in between. In germline, CDR1 is SGHAT, CDR2 FQNNGV. The CDR3 extends over 13 amino acids.

The V and J genes are TRBV2 and TRBJ1-5; 9 bases line up with TRBD1. V was clipped by 2 bases and J by 2 bases; unmatched bases: 10. The CDR3 is made up of 18 amino acids. Per the germline V gene, CDR1 is SNHLY and CDR2 is FYNNEI. The CDR3, as DNA: TGTGCCAGCAGTGAATGGGGGACAGGGAAGAGGGGCAATCAGCCCCAGCATTTT. It is translated as CASSEWGTGKRGNQPQHF.

This rearrangement joins TRBV4-2 to TRBJ2-7, with 7 nucleotides matching TRBD2. Germline values: CDR1 LGHNA, CDR2 YNFKEQ. J gave up 0 bases and V 0 bases, and 11 bases lay outside the gene matches. The CDR3 length is 18 residues. The CDR3 DNA reads TGTGCCAGCAGCCAAGATTTGGGGGGGATCCGGTACTCCTACGAGCAGTACTTC. It translates to CASSQDLGGIRYSYEQYF.

The rearrangement links TRBV4-2 to TRBJ1-2; no firm D call. This CDR3 region has 14 residues. CDR1 is LGHNA and CDR2 is YNFKEQ in the germline V gene. The V gene lost 1 base and the J gene lost 4 bases, with 10 bases spanning the gap. This chain's CDR3 is CASSQGSGPYGYTF. The DNA for the CDR3 is TGTGCCAGCAGCCAAGGTTCGGGTCCCTATGGCTACACCTTC.

This clone showed up many times. The chain joins TRBV11-2 to TRBJ1-2, with D perhaps matching TRBD1 (6 bases). V was pared by 5 bases and J by 1 base, with 20 bases between. Germline CDR1 SGHAT, CDR2 FQNNGV. The CDR3 runs to 17 residues. The CDR3 DNA is TGTGCCAGCAGCGACACCTTACAGGGAGGGTTTAACTATGGCTACACCTTC. Its translation: CASSDTLQGGFNYGYTF.

The chain joins TRBV5-6 to TRBJ2-1, with D possibly matching TRBD1 (6 bases). The CDR3 is 15 amino acids. CDR1 and CDR2 (germline): SGHDT, YYEEEE. The V end lost 1 base, the J end lost 7 bases, and 15 bases lay between the germline ends. The CDR3 DNA follows: TGTGCCAGCAGCTTGCCGACAGGAAAATTGAATGAGCAGTTCTTC. Translated, it gives CASSLPTGKLNEQFF.

This chain connects TRBV7-9 to TRBJ2-1; TRBD2 aligns across 10 bases. Germline lookup yields CDR1 SEHNR and CDR2 FQNEAQ (reference sequence). With V trimmed by 2 bases and J by 6 bases, 4 bases remained unmatched. The CDR3 is made up of 15 amino acids. Here the CDR3 reads CASSLSGTSVNEQFF. DNA for the CDR3: TGTGCCAGCAGCTTATCCGGGACTAGCGTCAATGAGCAGTTCTTC.

The chain combines TRBV7-8 with TRBJ1-2, with 7 bases that match TRBD1. With 10 bases clipped from V and 1 base from J, the junction kept 0 bases outside the gene matches. CDR1 is SGHVS and CDR2 is FQNEAQ in the germline V gene. The CDR3 totals 11 residues. The CDR3 region has the DNA TGTGCCACAGGGGGTAACTATGGCTACACCTTC. Residues: CATGGNYGYTF.

The table lists this clone with a count of one. This chain joins TRBV30 and TRBJ1-3; D gene uncertain. V was trimmed by 4 bases and J by 0 bases, leaving 13 bases between them. The CDR3 has 15 residues. CDR1 GTSNPN and CDR2 SVGIG come from the germline V gene (reference sequence). CDR3 amino acids: CAWIQATSSGNTIYF. The CDR3 DNA reads as TGTGCCTGGATTCAGGCGACCTCCTCTGGAAACACCATATATTTT.